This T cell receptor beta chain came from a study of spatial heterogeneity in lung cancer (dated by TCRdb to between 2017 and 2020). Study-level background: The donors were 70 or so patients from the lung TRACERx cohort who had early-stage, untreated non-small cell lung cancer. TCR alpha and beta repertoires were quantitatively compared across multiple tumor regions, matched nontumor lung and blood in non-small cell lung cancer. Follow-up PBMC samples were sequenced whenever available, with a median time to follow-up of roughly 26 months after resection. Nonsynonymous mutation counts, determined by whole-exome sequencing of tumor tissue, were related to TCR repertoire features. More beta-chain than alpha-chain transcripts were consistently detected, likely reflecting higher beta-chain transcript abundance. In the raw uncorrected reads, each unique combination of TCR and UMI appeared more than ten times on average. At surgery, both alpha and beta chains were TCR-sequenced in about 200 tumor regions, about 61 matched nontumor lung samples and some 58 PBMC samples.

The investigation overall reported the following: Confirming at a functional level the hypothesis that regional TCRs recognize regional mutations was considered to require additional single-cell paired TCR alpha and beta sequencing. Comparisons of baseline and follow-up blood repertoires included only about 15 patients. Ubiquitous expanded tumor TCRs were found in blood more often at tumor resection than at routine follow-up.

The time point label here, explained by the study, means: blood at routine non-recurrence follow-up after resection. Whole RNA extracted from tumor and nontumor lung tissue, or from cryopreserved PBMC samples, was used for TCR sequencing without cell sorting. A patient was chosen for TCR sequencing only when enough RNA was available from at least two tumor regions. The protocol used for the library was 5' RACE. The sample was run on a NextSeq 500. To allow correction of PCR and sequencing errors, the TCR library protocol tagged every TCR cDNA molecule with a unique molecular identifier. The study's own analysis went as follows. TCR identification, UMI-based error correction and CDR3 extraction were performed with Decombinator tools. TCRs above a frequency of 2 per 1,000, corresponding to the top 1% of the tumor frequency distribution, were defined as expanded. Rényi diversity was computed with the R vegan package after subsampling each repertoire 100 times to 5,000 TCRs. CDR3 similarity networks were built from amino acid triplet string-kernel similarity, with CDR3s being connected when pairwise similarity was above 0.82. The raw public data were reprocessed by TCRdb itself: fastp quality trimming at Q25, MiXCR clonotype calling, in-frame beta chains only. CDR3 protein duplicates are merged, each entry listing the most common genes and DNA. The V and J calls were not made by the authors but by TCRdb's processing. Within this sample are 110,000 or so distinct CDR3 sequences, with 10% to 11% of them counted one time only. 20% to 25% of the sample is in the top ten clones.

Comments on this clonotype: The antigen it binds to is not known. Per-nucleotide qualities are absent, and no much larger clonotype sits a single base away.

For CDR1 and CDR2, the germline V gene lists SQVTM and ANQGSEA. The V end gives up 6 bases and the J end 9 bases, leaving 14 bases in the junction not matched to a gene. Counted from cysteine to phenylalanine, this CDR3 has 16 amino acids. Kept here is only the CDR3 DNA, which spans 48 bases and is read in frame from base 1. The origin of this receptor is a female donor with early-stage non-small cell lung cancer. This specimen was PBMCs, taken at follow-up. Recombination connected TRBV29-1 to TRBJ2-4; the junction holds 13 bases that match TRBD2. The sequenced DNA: TGCAGCGTCGCATGGGGTTGGACTAGCGGGAGTAGCATTCAGTACTTC. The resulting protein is CSVAWGWTSGSSIQYF.